This T cell receptor beta chain appears in the sequencing data of a study of T cells after posttransplantation cyclophosphamide. Method: immunoSEQ multiplex PCR; TCRdb's copy keeps in-frame clones and lacks some. The data show some 9,200 clones, roughly nine tenths seen once. Germline V gene data show CDR1 as MNHEY and CDR2 as SVGAGI. The CDR3 is made up of 14 amino acids. V lost 9 bases to trimming and J lost 4 bases, with 16 bases between them. The specimen was memory CD4+ T cells sorted from PBMCs. This TCR was recovered from a woman aged 55-69 years in good health, CMV-negative, and a related stem cell transplant donor. The chain links TRBV6-5 to TRBJ2-1; TRBD1 might be the D (5 bases). The CDR3: CASSSRTKYNEQFF. The CDR3 coding sequence is TGTGCCAGTAGTAGCAGGACAAAATACAATGAGCAGTTCTTC.